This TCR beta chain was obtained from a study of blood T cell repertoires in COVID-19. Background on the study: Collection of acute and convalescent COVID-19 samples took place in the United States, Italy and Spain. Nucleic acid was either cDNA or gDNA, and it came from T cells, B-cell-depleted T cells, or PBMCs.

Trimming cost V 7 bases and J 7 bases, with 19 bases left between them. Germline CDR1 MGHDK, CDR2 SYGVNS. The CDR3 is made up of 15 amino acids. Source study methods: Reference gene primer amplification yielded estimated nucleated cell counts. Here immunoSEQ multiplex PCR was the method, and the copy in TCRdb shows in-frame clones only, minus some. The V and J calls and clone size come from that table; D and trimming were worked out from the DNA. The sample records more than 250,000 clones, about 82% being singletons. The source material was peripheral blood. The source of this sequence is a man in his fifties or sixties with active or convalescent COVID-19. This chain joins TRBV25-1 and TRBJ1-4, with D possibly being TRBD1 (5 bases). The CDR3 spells CASMTAGREGEKLFF. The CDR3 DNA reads TGTGCCAGCATGACAGCAGGGCGGGAGGGTGAAAAACTGTTTTTT.